This T cell receptor beta chain was sequenced for a study of T cells in pancreatic ductal adenocarcinoma. This CDR3 comprises 11 residues. CDR1 DFQATT and CDR2 SNEGSKA come from the germline V gene (reference sequence). Trimming took 6 bases from V and 3 from J, leaving 9 bases between them. Assay: immunoSEQ multiplex PCR; the TCRdb copy retains only in-frame clones and omits some. The table has roughly 100,000 clones, roughly 96% seen once. Surgery without prior neoadjuvant therapy was the treatment of the selected pancreatic ductal adenocarcinoma patients. The sequence was obtained from a human donor with pancreatic ductal adenocarcinoma. This chain uses TRBV20-1 with TRBJ2-7; D uncertain. The sample was PBMCs. Here the CDR3 reads CSAPRFYEQYF. Written as DNA, the CDR3 is TGCAGTGCCCCGAGATTCTACGAGCAGTACTTC.